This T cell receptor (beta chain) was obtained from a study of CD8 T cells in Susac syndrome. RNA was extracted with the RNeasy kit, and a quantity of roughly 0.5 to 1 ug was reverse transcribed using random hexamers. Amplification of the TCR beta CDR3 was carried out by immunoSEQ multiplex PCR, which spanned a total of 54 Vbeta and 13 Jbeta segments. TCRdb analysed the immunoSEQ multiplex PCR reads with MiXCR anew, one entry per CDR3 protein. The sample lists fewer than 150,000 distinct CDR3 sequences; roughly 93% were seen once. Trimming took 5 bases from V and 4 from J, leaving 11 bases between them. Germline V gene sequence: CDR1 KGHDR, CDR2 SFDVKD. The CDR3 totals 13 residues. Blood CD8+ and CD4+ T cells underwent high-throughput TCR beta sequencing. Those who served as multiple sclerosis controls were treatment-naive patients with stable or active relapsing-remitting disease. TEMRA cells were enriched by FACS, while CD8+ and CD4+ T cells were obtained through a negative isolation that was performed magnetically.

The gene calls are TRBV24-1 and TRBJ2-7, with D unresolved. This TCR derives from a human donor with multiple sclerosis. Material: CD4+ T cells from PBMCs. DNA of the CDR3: TGTGCCACCAGTGCTCCCTACACGTACGAGCAGTACTTC. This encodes CATSAPYTYEQYF.